This T cell receptor beta chain was retrieved from a study of T-cell memory formation after mild COVID-19. Study-level results: CD4/CD8 balance held among clones contracting day 15 to 85, and later expanders leaned CD4+.

It was 5'RACE with constant-segment primers that produced the TCR alpha and TCR beta cDNA libraries, which carried sample barcodes and UMIs. Via MiXCR, TCRdb re-called the 5' RACE reads, giving one row per CDR3 protein. The sample has around 200,000 distinct CDR3 sequences, about a fifth seen once; the top ten hold more than 20%. A few counts support this clonotype. What it recognizes is unknown. CDR1 and CDR2 (germline): PRHDT, FYEKMQ (reference sequence). Trimming took 6 bases from V and 4 from J, leaving 18 bases between them. This CDR3 comprises 15 residues. The clonotype comes from an adult woman who had mild COVID-19 (a few samples of this study predate the infection). Cell type and time point are not known. The rearrangement joins TRBV13 to TRBJ2-5, with D possibly TRBD2 on 5 matching bases. Sequenced: PBMCs or a T cell subset sorted from them (not recorded which). In DNA form, the CDR3 reads TGTGCCAGCAGACCCCCAACAGACTACGGAGAGACCCAGTACTTC. Amino acids: CASRPPTDYGETQYF.